Listed here is a single T cell receptor beta chain. This receptor's antigen is unknown. Per-base quality was not reported, and no clone a single base away is much larger than it. From the cysteine through the phenylalanine, the CDR3 covers 18 amino acids. The read is trimmed to its CDR3 DNA, 54 bases read in frame from base 1. A distance of 14 bases separates the germline ends of V and J, which lose 2 bases and 0 bases respectively. The germline V gene (reference sequence) gives CDR1 as LNHDA and CDR2 as SQIVND. This sample is drawn from a study of T cell changes during pregnancy in multiple sclerosis (dated by TCRdb to the late 2010s). In the study overall: The study examined how the T cell repertoire changed over the course of pregnancy in women with multiple sclerosis.

The method behind the library was the immunoSEQ multiplex PCR assay. The source is immuneACCESS, and TCRdb retained only in-frame sequences with V and J called. Part of the clones is not carried over; for the studies checked, unresolved V genes explain less than half of this, and the remainder is unexplained. The sample contains tens of thousands of clones, around 93% of them found a single time. Together, the top ten hold approximately 2.5% of the sample. The source of this sequence is a female donor with multiple sclerosis, enrolled in a pregnancy study. In this chain, TRBV19 is recombined with TRBJ1-6; tentative D gene TRBD1, with 6 bases matching. Sequences were derived from peripheral blood, sampled in the second trimester of pregnancy. The CDR3 protein is CASSISNQGSSYNSPLHF. The sequenced DNA: TGTGCCAGTAGTATAAGTAATCAGGGGAGCTCCTATAATTCACCCCTCCACTTT. With the rest looked up from the reference TRBV19 and TRBJ1-6 genes rather than sequenced, the full variable domain is DGGITQSPKYLFRKEGQNVTLSCEQNLNHDAMYWYRQDPGQGLRLIYYSQIVNDFQKGDIAEGYSVSREKKESFPLTVTSAQKNPTAFYLCASSISNQGSSYNSPLHFGNGTRLTVT.